This T cell receptor beta chain was recorded in a study of control samples from healthy donors and cancer patients. Trimming removed 0 bases from V and 4 bases from J, with 13 bases in between. The CDR3 sequence is 15 residues long. Per germline, CDR1 SGDLS and CDR2 YYNGEE. Measured with immunoSEQ multiplex PCR; TCRdb has only the in-frame clones, and not every one. In the table there are about 89,000 clones, about 83% of which are singletons. This clone has only a few counts. This receptor was identified in a woman aged 40 to 50 in good health. This chain connects TRBV9 to TRBJ1-2, with D possibly matching TRBD1 (5 bases). The specimen was blood. CDR3 bases: TGTGCCAGCAGCGTAGAACAGGCCACCAGCTATGGCTACACCTTC. Translation: CASSVEQATSYGYTF.